This T cell receptor (beta chain) was found in a study of blood T cell repertoires in COVID-19. Study-wide background: The United States, Italy and Spain provided the acute and convalescent COVID-19 samples. T cells, B-cell-depleted T cells, or PBMCs provided the cDNA or gDNA that served as material.

CDR1 and CDR2 (germline): MNHEY, SMNVEV (reference sequence). The CDR3 contains 17 residues. The V and J ends lost 2 bases and 8 bases, in that order; junction bases with no gene match: 17. As handled by the study authors: Amplification of reference gene primers provided the estimated nucleated cell counts. The protocol was immunoSEQ multiplex PCR, while the TCRdb copy is restricted to in-frame clones and leaves out a portion. V and J calls and clone size come straight from that table; D and trimming were deduced from the DNA. The table shows 70,000 to 90,000 clones, with about 88% occurring only once.

Sequencing was carried out using peripheral blood. The chain links TRBV27 to TRBJ1-2, with 7 bases fitting TRBD1. The TCR was taken from a man aged 55 to 70 with acute or convalescent COVID-19. The DNA for the CDR3 is TGTGCCAGCAGTTTACCCCGGGACAGCTTCTCTCCGGACGGCTACACCTTC. Translated: CASSLPRDSFSPDGYTF.